The text below deals with one T cell receptor (beta chain). Germline CDR1 SGHTA, CDR2 FQGNSA. The CDR3 length is 14 residues. V lost 5 bases to trimming and J lost 7 bases; unmatched junction nucleotides: 5. Per the authors' pipeline: By means of reference gene primer amplification, nucleated cell counts were estimated. TCRdb keeps only in-frame clones here, not all; method: immunoSEQ multiplex PCR. The V and J calls and clone size come from that table; D and trimming were worked out from the DNA. The sample holds about 90,000 clones; more than 70% are singletons and the top ten take about 2.5%. This sample stems from a study of blood T cell repertoires in COVID-19. About the research overall: PBMCs, B-cell-depleted T cells, or T cells were the source of the cDNA or gDNA that made up the material.

This sequence originates from a man aged 50-60 years with COVID-19, enrolled during active disease. The source material was peripheral blood. The chain carries TRBV7-2 and TRBJ1-6; 7 bases align to TRBD1. CDR3: CASSPGQINSPLHF. The CDR3 DNA reads as TGTGCCAGCAGCCCGGGACAGATAAATTCACCCCTCCACTTT. The variable domain in full, completed from reference TRBV7-2 and TRBJ1-6, reads GAGVSQSPSNKVTEKGKDVELRCDPISGHTALYWYRQSLGQGLEFLIYFQGNSAPDKSGLPSDRFSAERTGGSVSTLTIQRTQQEDSAVYLCASSPGQINSPLHFGNGTRLTVT.